These 24 T cell receptor beta chains came from one sample sequenced in a study of long-term antiretroviral therapy in people with HIV. At the survey level, the v3.0 immunoSEQ assay was run. Assay: immunoSEQ multiplex PCR; the TCRdb copy retains only in-frame clones and omits some. The sample yields approximately 11,000 clones, about 89% seen once. The material was unsorted PBMCs, obtained 0.2 years before starting antiretroviral therapy. The receptors originated from a woman aged 40 to 50 with HIV.

The chain has TRBV4-1 and TRBJ1-1; TRBD1 agrees at 7 bases. CDR1 and CDR2 (germline): MGHRA, YSYEKL. The V segment lost 0 bases and the J segment 6 bases; nucleotides outside the gene matches: 13. This CDR3 contains 17 residues. The CDR3 here is CASSQEYLFAGGSEAFF. CDR3 coding DNA: TGCGCCAGCAGCCAAGAATATCTTTTCGCAGGGGGATCTGAAGCTTTCTTT.

The CDR3 region has the DNA TGTGCCAGCAGTCAATATAGCGGGGGGGCGAACACCGGGGAGCTGTTTTTT. This sequence encodes CASSQYSGGANTGELFF. The V gene is TRBV7-2, the J gene TRBJ2-2; 11 nucleotides agree with TRBD2. This CDR3 region has 17 residues. Unmatched junction bases numbered 6, after V lost 6 bases and J lost 0 bases. The germline gives CDR1 SGHTA, CDR2 FQGNSA.

This chain joins TRBV6-1 and TRBJ2-7; 10 positions agree with TRBD1. The CDR3 length is 14 residues. The ends lost 5 bases at V and 4 bases at J; junction bases unmatched: 5. CDR1 is MNHNS and CDR2 is SASEGT in the germline V gene. CDR3 coding DNA: TGTGCCAGCAGTAGCCGACAGGGGGCGTACGAGCAGTACTTC. Translation: CASSSRQGAYEQYF.

The rearrangement links TRBV5-5 to TRBJ1-2; 9 bases match TRBD1. The trim removed 1 base at V and 4 bases at J, leaving 2 bases unmatched. The CDR3 contains 14 residues. The germline V gene has CDR1 SGHKS and CDR2 YYEKEE (reference sequence). CDR3 nucleotides: TGTGCCAGCAGCTTGCAGGACAGGGGCTATGGCTACACCTTC. This sequence encodes CASSLQDRGYGYTF.

This chain uses TRBV21-1 with TRBJ2-3; the D call TRBD2 from the table was never checked on the DNA. TRBV21-1 has pseudogene status. The CDR3 consists of 18 residues. DNA of the CDR3: TGTGCCAGCAGCAAAGAACTAGCGGGGGGCCCCAGCACAGATACGCAGTATTTT. Encoded protein: CASSKELAGGPSTDTQYF.

The chain uses TRBV18 and TRBJ2-7; tentatively, D is TRBD2 (7 bases). The germline V gene encodes CDR1 KGHSH and CDR2 LQKENI. The V gene lost 3 bases and the J gene lost 2 bases, with 11 bases spanning the gap. This CDR3 has 14 amino acids. Written as DNA, the CDR3 is TGTGCCAGCTCACCGGGGGGGCCGACCTACGAGCAGTACTTC. This gives the protein CASSPGGPTYEQYF.

The chain has TRBV7-9 and TRBJ1-2, with D unresolved. With 9 bases removed from V and 7 bases from J, the gap between germline ends came to 15 bases. The CDR3 length is 12 residues. Germline assignment: CDR1 SEHNR and CDR2 FQNEAQ (reference sequence). CDR3 coding DNA: TGTGCCAGTGATCGGACGAGCGCTGGCTACACCTTC. Translated: CASDRTSAGYTF.

The chain employs TRBV5-6 and TRBJ1-4; D gene uncertain. This CDR3 spans 15 amino acids. In germline, CDR1 is SGHDT, CDR2 YYEEEE. The germline V and J ends were trimmed by 4 bases and 8 bases, with 18 bases remaining between them. The DNA for the CDR3 is TGTGCCAGCAGCATGGGATTATATTCCGGGGAAAAACTGTTTTTT. This encodes CASSMGLYSGEKLFF.

The chain couples TRBV7-2 to TRBJ1-1; TRBD1 might be the D (6 bases). Between the trimmed V and J ends, which lost 7 bases and 3 bases, there was a span of 18 bases. Germline V gene data show CDR1 as SGHTA and CDR2 as FQGNSA. This CDR3 is 15 amino acids long. In DNA form, the CDR3 reads TGTGCCAGCAAGGAGGGCAGGGGTAGGGACACTGAAGCTTTCTTT. Translated: CASKEGRGRDTEAFF.

A single count supports this clone. The CDR3 sequence: CASSPLSRPETQYF. The CDR3 nucleotides are TGTGCCAGCAGCCCGTTATCGAGGCCTGAGACCCAGTACTTC. The V and J genes are TRBV14 and TRBJ2-5; the D is unclear. The CDR3 runs 14 residues. Germline CDR1 SGHDN, CDR2 FVKESK. The V end was cut by 4 bases, the J end by 5 bases, with 14 bases between.

This rearrangement joins TRBV7-2 to TRBJ2-7; no clear D. The V gene lost 5 bases and the J gene lost 3 bases, with 5 bases spanning the gap. The V gene's germline CDR1 is SGHTA and CDR2 FQGNSA. This CDR3 spans 11 amino acids. The CDR3 DNA sequence: TGTGCCAGCAGCCACGGCTACGAGCAGTACTTC. Translating it yields CASSHGYEQYF.

The V gene is TRBV5-8, the J gene TRBJ1-2; D not resolved. The CDR3 length is 16 residues. V was clipped by 0 bases and J by 5 bases, with 17 bases between them. CDR1 SGHTS and CDR2 YDEGEE come from the germline V gene. The CDR3: CASSLDLGTYTYGYTF. The CDR3 region has the DNA TGTGCCAGCAGCTTGGATCTGGGTACCTACACTTATGGCTACACCTTC.

The chain couples TRBV7-2 to TRBJ1-2; no clear D. Germline values: CDR1 SGHTA, CDR2 FQGNSA. Deletions cut 0 bases from V and 8 bases from J, with 7 bases between. The CDR3 sequence is 12 residues long. The CDR3 nucleotides are TGTGCCAGCAGCTTAGCGCTTGGAGGCTACACCTTC. Translation gives CASSLALGGYTF.

The V call is TRBV10-3, the J call TRBJ2-7, with D possibly matching TRBD1 (5 bases). This CDR3 has 12 amino acids. Germline CDR1 reads ENHRY; CDR2 reads SYGVKD. V was trimmed by 10 bases and J by 2 bases, leaving 12 bases between them. The CDR3 sequence is CANLMTAYEQYF. In nucleotides, the CDR3 is TGTGCCAACTTAATGACAGCCTACGAGCAGTACTTC.

The chain uses TRBV7-2 and TRBJ2-7, with 7 bases fitting TRBD1. The CDR3 has 13 residues. After removal of 1 base from V and 8 bases from J, the junction contained 5 bases not matched to a gene. From germline, CDR1 is SGHTA and CDR2 FQGNSA. The CDR3 sequence: CASSLDEGGKQYF. Written as DNA, the CDR3 is TGTGCCAGCAGCTTAGATGAAGGGGGCAAGCAGTACTTC.

This clone has just a few counts. V usage is TRBV5-1 and J usage is TRBJ2-7, with 7 bases aligning to TRBD2. Germline trimming cut 4 bases from V and 2 bases from J; bases unmatched to any gene: 6. Germline lookup yields CDR1 SGHRS and CDR2 YFSETQ. This CDR3 has 14 residues. The CDR3 loop is CASSETSDPYEQYF. CDR3 DNA sequence: TGCGCCAGCAGCGAAACTAGCGATCCCTACGAGCAGTACTTC.

V usage is TRBV25-1 and J usage is TRBJ1-4; D not certain. Germline V gene lookup returns CDR1 MGHDK and CDR2 SYGVNS. This CDR3 is 13 amino acids long. Deletions cut 4 bases from V and 4 bases from J, with 7 bases between. The CDR3 region is CASSAEFNEKLFF. Written as DNA, the CDR3 is TGTGCCAGCAGTGCAGAATTTAATGAAAAACTGTTTTTT.

The chain is built from TRBV5-6 and TRBJ2-7; D is uncertain. CDR1 is SGHDT, CDR2 YYEEEE, per germline. With 4 bases removed from V and 0 bases from J, the gap between germline ends came to 14 bases. The CDR3 sequence is 15 residues long. The DNA of the CDR3 is TGTGCCAGCAGCCAATTAAAGGGAAGCTCCTACGAGCAGTACTTC. It translates to CASSQLKGSSYEQYF. Filled out from reference TRBV5-6 and TRBJ2-7, the complete variable domain reads DAGVTQSPTHLIKTRGQQVTLRCSPKSGHDTVSWYQQALGQGPQFIFQYYEEEERQRGNFPDRFSGHQFPNYSSELNVNALLLGDSALYLCASSQLKGSSYEQYFGPGTRLTVT.

This chain uses TRBV5-1 with TRBJ2-4, with unresolved D. CDR1 SGHRS and CDR2 YFSETQ come from the germline V gene. V was cut by 1 base and J by 0 bases, with 5 bases left in between. The CDR3 has 14 residues. CDR3 protein: CASSLNLAKNIQYF. CDR3 sequence (DNA): TGCGCCAGCAGCTTGAATCTAGCCAAAAACATTCAGTACTTC.

This chain connects TRBV4-1 to TRBJ2-5, with TRBD2 identical over 9 bases. V was pared by 5 bases and J by 2 bases, with 9 bases of the junction left unmatched. Germline CDR1 MGHRA, CDR2 YSYEKL. The CDR3 runs to 16 residues. The CDR3 coding sequence is TGCGCCAGCAGCACGTTAGCGGGGGCCGGGCAAGAGACCCAGTACTTC. The encoded protein is CASSTLAGAGQETQYF.

The chain carries TRBV6-1 and TRBJ2-7, with D unclear. The V gene's germline CDR1 is MNHNS and CDR2 SASEGT. The CDR3 covers 15 residues. V was pared by 1 base and J by 2 bases, with 12 bases between. The CDR3 protein is CASSEGENRAYEQYF. As DNA, the CDR3 is TGTGCCAGCAGTGAAGGTGAGAATAGAGCCTACGAGCAGTACTTC.

The chain has TRBV30 and TRBJ1-1; D ambiguous. V gave up 0 bases and J gave up 1 base, with 3 bases separating them. Germline V gives CDR1 GTSNPN, CDR2 SVGIG (reference sequence). The length of the CDR3 is 12 residues. The CDR3 DNA reads TGTGCCTGGAGTGTGAGGAACACTGAAGCTTTCTTT. Translated, it gives CAWSVRNTEAFF.

This clone is medium-sized (0.01 to 0.1%) in the sample. The chain has TRBV19 and TRBJ2-5; 8 nucleotides align to TRBD1. Looked up from germline, CDR1 is LNHDA and CDR2 is SQIVND (reference sequence). The CDR3 has 16 residues. The ends lost 5 bases at V and 5 bases at J; junction bases unmatched: 13. The CDR3 coding sequence is TGTGCCAGTAGTGTTTCCGGGACAGGTGTGTTGGAGACCCAGTACTTC. This gives the protein CASSVSGTGVLETQYF. The variable domain in full, with the rest retrieved from reference TRBV19 and TRBJ2-5, is DGGITQSPKYLFRKEGQNVTLSCEQNLNHDAMYWYRQDPGQGLRLIYYSQIVNDFQKGDIAEGYSVSREKKESFPLTVTSAQKNPTAFYLCASSVSGTGVLETQYFGPGTRLLVL.

The V call is TRBV19, the J call TRBJ1-2; no firm D call. Trimming left V 1 base short and J 6 bases short, with 6 bases between. Germline loops: CDR1 LNHDA, CDR2 SQIVND (reference sequence). The length of the CDR3 is 12 residues. CDR3: CASSIAAHGYTF. CDR3 in DNA: TGTGCCAGTAGTATAGCCGCCCATGGCTACACCTTC.